These T cell receptor beta chains were read from a single sample in a study of blood T cell repertoires in COVID-19. Clones were read by immunoSEQ multiplex PCR, and TCRdb kept only the in-frame ones, dropping some. The sample has 65,000 to 90,000 clones; roughly 86% are singletons. The sequenced material came from peripheral blood. These receptors were obtained from a woman aged 80 or older in a cohort sampled during active or convalescent COVID-19. Both conserved end residues are part of each CDR3. A D gene is named only where the DNA matches it firmly. Clone size is stated in some rows and not others, as once, few, many or a class when expanded.

d_call	j_call	v_call	clone_size	cdr3_aa	cdr3_nt
-	TRBJ1-5	TRBV28	-	CASSFRTNQPQHF	TGTGCCAGCAGTTTCAGGACTAATCAGCCCCAGCATTTT
-	TRBJ1-3	TRBV29-1	-	CSVQGYSGNTIYF	TGCAGCGTACAGGGCTACTCTGGAAACACCATATATTTT
-	TRBJ1-1	TRBV3-1/TRBV3-2	-	CASSQSRGGEAFF	TGTGCCAGCAGCCAATCCCGAGGGGGAGAAGCTTTCTTT
-	TRBJ1-1	TRBV5-1	few	CASSVDSILNTEAFF	TGCGCCAGCAGCGTCGACAGTATCTTGAACACTGAAGCTTTCTTT
-	TRBJ1-6	TRBV5-4	once	CASSLASGYNSPLHF	TGTGCCAGCAGCTTGGCGTCGGGATATAATTCACCCCTCCACTTT
TRBD2	TRBJ2-5	TRBV6-5	-	CASSKGLAVQETQYF	TGTGCCAGCAGTAAGGGACTAGCGGTTCAAGAGACCCAGTACTTC
-	TRBJ2-7	TRBV14	-	CASSQDWQGFQYF	TGTGCCAGCAGCCAAGATTGGCAGGGGTTTCAGTACTTC
TRBD1	TRBJ2-3	TRBV4-1	few	CASSQGSFRQGVADTQYF	TGCGCCAGCAGCCAAGGGAGCTTCCGTCAGGGGGTGGCGGATACGCAGTATTTT
TRBD1	TRBJ1-2	TRBV5-4	-	CASSPKAGTGGGYTF	TGTGCCAGCAGCCCGAAGGCCGGGACAGGGGGGGGCTACACCTTC
-	TRBJ1-1	TRBV25-1	-	CASRGSLAGDTEAFF	TGTGCCAGCAGAGGGTCCCTGGCAGGGGACACTGAAGCTTTCTTT
TRBD2	TRBJ2-2	TRBV7-9	-	CASRYGGSVPGELFF	TGTGCCAGCAGATACGGCGGGAGTGTCCCCGGGGAGCTGTTTTTT
TRBD1	TRBJ1-1	TRBV10-3	-	CAIRQGGAGTEAFF	TGTGCCATCCGTCAAGGGGGCGCGGGCACTGAAGCTTTCTTT
TRBD2	TRBJ2-3	TRBV6-1	-	CASSGISGSPADTQYF	TGTGCCAGCAGTGGAATTAGCGGGAGTCCCGCAGATACGCAGTATTTT
-	TRBJ1-1	TRBV12-3/TRBV12-4	many	CASTKNTEAFF	TGTGCCAGCACCAAAAACACTGAAGCTTTCTTT
-	TRBJ1-1	TRBV3-1/TRBV3-2	-	CASSQQGGTEAFF	TGTGCCAGCAGCCAACAGGGCGGCACTGAAGCTTTCTTT
-	TRBJ2-3	TRBV4-2	-	CATAIAHGTDTQYF	TGTGCCACCGCGATAGCGCATGGTACAGATACGCAGTATTTT
-	TRBJ1-6	TRBV6-5	-	CASANRVPNSPLHF	TGTGCCAGCGCCAACAGGGTACCTAATTCACCCCTCCACTTT
-	TRBJ1-1	TRBV10-3	-	CAITNLPSEAFF	TGTGCCATCACCAACCTACCGTCTGAAGCTTTCTTT
-	TRBJ1-1	TRBV3-1/TRBV3-2	-	CASGSGVHTEAFF	TGTGCCTCCGGGTCCGGGGTCCACACTGAAGCTTTCTTT
-	TRBJ1-1	TRBV7-3	-	CASSSRGPGGTEAFF	TGTGCCAGCAGCTCCCGCGGCCCGGGGGGAACTGAAGCTTTCTTT
TRBD1	TRBJ2-5	TRBV7-6	-	CASSVDRGRETQYF	TGTGCCAGCAGCGTCGACAGGGGGCGAGAGACCCAGTACTTC
TRBD1	TRBJ2-3	TRBV5-6	-	CASSEATGLSTDTQYF	TGTGCCAGCAGCGAAGCGACAGGGTTAAGCACAGATACGCAGTATTTT
-	TRBJ1-2	TRBV19	-	CASSIGLVTGGYTF	TGTGCCAGTAGTATCGGGTTAGTGACGGGAGGCTACACCTTC
TRBD1	TRBJ1-5	TRBV4-1	-	CASSHGTGPYSNQPQHF	TGCGCCAGCAGCCACGGGACAGGGCCATATAGCAATCAGCCCCAGCATTTT
-	TRBJ1-1	TRBV6-5	-	CASSYGQLNTEAFF	TGTGCCAGCAGTTACGGGCAGTTGAACACTGAAGCTTTCTTT
TRBD1	TRBJ1-1	TRBV5-6	once	CASSSRGLVAEAFF	TGTGCCAGCAGCAGCAGGGGGCTCGTGGCTGAAGCTTTCTTT
TRBD1	TRBJ2-3	TRBV10-3	-	CAISPGQGAGGTDTQYF	TGTGCCATCAGTCCGGGACAGGGGGCAGGAGGCACAGATACGCAGTATTTT
-	TRBJ1-5	TRBV9	-	CASSVTGSSNQPQHF	TGTGCCAGCAGCGTTACAGGGTCGAGCAATCAGCCCCAGCATTTT
-	TRBJ1-2	TRBV6-5	-	CASTNDRLVRGYTF	TGTGCCAGCACCAACGACAGATTGGTGAGGGGCTACACCTTC